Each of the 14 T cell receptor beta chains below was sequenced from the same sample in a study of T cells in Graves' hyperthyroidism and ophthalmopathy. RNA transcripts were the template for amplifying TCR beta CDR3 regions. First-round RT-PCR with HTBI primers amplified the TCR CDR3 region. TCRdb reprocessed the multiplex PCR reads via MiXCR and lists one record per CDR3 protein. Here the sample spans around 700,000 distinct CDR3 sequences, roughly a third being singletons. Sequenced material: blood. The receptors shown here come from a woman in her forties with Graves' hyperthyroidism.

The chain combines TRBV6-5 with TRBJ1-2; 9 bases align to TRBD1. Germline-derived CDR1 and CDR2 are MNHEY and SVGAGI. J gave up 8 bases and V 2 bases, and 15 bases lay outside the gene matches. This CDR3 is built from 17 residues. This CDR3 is CASSYDTGTGRENGYTF. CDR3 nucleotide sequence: TGTGCCAGCAGTTACGATACCGGGACAGGGAGGGAAAACGGCTACACCTTC.

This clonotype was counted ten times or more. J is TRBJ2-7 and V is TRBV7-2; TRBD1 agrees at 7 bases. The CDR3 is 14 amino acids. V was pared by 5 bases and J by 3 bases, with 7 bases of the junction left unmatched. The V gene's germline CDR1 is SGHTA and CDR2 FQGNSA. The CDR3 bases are TGTGCCAGCAGCGAACCAACAGGGGTCTACGAGCAGTACTTC. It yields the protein CASSEPTGVYEQYF.

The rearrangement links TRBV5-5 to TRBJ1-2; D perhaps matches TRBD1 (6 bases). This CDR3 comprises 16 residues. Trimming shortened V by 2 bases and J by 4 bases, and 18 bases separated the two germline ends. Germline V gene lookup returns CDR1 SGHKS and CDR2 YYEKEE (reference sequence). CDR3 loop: CASSLYWQGQSYGYTF. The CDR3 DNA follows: TGTGCCAGCAGCTTATATTGGCAGGGGCAGAGCTATGGCTACACCTTC.

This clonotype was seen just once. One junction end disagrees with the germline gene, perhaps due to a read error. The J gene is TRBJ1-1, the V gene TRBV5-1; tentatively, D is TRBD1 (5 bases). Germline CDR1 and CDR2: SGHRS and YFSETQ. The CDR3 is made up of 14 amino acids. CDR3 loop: CASSLAGTNTEASF. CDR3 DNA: TGCGCCAGCAGCTTAGCCGGGACGAACACTGAAGCTTCCTTT.

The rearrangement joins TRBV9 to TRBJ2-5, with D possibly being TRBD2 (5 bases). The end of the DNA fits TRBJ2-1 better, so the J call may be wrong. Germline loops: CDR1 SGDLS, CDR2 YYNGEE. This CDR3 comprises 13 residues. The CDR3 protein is CASSAGSLGEQFF. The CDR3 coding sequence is TGTGCCAGCAGCGCGGGATCTCTCGGAGAGCAGTTCTTC.

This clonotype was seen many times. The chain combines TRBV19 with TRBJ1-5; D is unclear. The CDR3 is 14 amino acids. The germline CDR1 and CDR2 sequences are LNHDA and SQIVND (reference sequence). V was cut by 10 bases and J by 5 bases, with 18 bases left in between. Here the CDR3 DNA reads TGTGCCACCTCCCGACCGGTAGAGGATCAGCCCCAGCATTTT. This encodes CATSRPVEDQPQHF.

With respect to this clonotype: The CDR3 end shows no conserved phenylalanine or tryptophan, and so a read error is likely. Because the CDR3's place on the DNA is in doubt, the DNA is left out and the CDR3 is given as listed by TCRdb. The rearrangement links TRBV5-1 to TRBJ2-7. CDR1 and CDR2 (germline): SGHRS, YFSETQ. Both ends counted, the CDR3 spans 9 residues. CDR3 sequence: CASSEGTDL.

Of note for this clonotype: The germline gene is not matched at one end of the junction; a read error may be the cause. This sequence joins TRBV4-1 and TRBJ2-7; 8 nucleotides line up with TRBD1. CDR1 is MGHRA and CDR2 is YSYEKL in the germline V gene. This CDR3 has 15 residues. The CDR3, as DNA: TGTGCCAGCCTAATAGACCCGGGACAGGCCTACGAGCAGTACTTC. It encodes CASLIDPGQAYEQYF.

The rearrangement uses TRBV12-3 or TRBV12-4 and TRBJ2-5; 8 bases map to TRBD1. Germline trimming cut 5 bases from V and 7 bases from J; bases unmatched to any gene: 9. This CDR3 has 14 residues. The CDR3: CASSPDRAHRTQYF. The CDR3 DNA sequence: TGTGCCAGCAGTCCGGACAGGGCCCATAGGACCCAGTACTTC.

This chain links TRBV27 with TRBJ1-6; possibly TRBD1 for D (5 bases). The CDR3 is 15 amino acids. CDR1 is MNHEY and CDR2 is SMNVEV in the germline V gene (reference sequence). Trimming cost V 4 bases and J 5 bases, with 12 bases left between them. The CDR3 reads CASSYGTVHNSPLHF. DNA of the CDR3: TGTGCCAGCAGTTATGGGACGGTGCATAATTCACCCCTCCACTTT.

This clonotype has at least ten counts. CDR3 bases: TGTGCCAGCAGTCCCCCCGGGACAGTTGCTGAAGCTTTCTTT. Its protein is CASSPPGTVAEAFF. The gene calls are TRBV12-3 or TRBV12-4 and TRBJ1-1; 7 nucleotides align to TRBD1. The CDR3 is 14 residues long. V shed 5 bases and J 6 bases; nucleotides not matched to a gene: 9.

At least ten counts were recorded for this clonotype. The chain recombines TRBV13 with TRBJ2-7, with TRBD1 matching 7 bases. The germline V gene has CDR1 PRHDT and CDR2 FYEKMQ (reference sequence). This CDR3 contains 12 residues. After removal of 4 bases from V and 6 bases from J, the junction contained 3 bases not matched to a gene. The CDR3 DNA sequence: TGTGCCAGCAGCTCGACAGGGAGCGAGCAGTACTTC. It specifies CASSSTGSEQYF.

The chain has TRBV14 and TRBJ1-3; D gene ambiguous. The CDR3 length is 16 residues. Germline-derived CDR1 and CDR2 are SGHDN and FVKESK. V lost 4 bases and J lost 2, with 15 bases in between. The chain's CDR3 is CASSLRPTVPGNTIYF. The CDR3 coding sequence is TGTGCCAGCAGCCTGAGACCGACGGTCCCTGGAAACACCATATATTTT.

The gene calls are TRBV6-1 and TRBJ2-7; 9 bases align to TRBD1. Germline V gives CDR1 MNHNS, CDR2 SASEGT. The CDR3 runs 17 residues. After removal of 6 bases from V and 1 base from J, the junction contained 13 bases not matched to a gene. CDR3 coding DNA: TGTGCCAGCAGCCGGGACAGGGACGTTTCCTTATCCTACGAGCAGTACTTC. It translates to CASSRDRDVSLSYEQYF.